The source of this T cell receptor (beta chain) is a study (TCRdb year 2016). With regard to this clonotype: Its antigen is not yet known. It has no much larger one-base neighbor in the sample; base qualities were not kept.

The library was built by means of RT-PCR. Sequencing took place on an Illumina MiSeq. TCRdb reprocessing: public reads trimmed at Q25 with fastp, clones called with MiXCR, in-frame beta chains kept. CDR3 protein sequences are deduplicated, and each keeps its most common genes and DNA. The sample contains hundreds of thousands of distinct CDR3 sequences, about 14% of them found a single time. The ten largest clonotypes hold about 3.9% of the sample. Sequences were obtained from memory CD4+ T cells from blood. This clonotype originated in a female donor in good health, serving as a healthy control.

The nucleotide sequence reads as follows: TGCAGTGTGATTCAGGGGGACCAAGAGACCCAGTACTTC. Translated, it reads CSVIQGDQETQYF. The V and J genes are TRBV20-1 and TRBJ2-5; TRBD1 aligns with 7 central bases. V trim: 7 bases; J trim: 0 bases; unmatched bases: 5. Looking up the germline V gene (reference sequence) yields CDR1 DFQATT and CDR2 SNEGSKA. Inclusive of the bounding cysteine and phenylalanine, the CDR3 is 13 residues long. The kept DNA is CDR3 alone, 39 bases in frame from the first base.